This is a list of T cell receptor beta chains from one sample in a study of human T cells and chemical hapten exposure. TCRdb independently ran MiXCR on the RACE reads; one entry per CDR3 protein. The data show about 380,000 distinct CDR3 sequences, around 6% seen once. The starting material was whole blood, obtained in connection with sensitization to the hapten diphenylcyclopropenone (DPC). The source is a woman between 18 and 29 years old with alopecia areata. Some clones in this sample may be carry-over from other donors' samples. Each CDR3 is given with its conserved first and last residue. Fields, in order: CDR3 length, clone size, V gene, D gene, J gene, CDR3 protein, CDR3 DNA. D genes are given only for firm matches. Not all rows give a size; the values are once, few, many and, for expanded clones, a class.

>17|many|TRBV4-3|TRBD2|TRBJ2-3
CASSQGRTSGGADTQYF
TGCGCCAGCAGCCAAGGCCGGACTAGCGGGGGGGCAGATACGCAGTATTTT
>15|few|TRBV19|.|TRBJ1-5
CASSIFGYSNQPQHF
TGTGCCAGTAGTATATTCGGATATAGCAATCAGCCCCAGCATTTT
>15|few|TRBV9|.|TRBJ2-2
CASSVDPSNTGELFF
TGTGCCAGCAGCGTCGATCCCTCGAACACCGGGGAGCTGTTTTTT
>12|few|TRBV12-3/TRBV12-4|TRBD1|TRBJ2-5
CASSQSGTEQYF
TGTGCCAGCAGCCAATCAGGGACAGAGCAGTACTTC
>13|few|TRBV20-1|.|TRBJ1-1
CSSTERVDAEAFF
TGCAGTTCCACCGAGCGGGTTGATGCTGAAGCTTTCTTT
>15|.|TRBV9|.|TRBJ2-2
CASSDQGTNTGELFF
TGTGCCAGCAGCGATCAGGGGACGAACACCGGGGAGCTGTTTTTT
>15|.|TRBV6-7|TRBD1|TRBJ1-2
CASSYGWGQGYGYTF
TGTGCCAGCAGTTACGGATGGGGACAGGGGTATGGCTACACCTTC
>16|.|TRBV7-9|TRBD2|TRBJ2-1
CASSLASGGGIYEQFF
TGTGCCAGCAGCTTAGCGTCAGGCGGGGGGATATATGAGCAGTTCTTC
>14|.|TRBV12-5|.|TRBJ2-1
CASDDPSSYNEQFF
TGTGCTAGTGACGACCCCAGCTCCTACAATGAGCAGTTCTTC
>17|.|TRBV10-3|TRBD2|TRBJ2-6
CAISELAGASGANVLTF
TGTGCCATCAGTGAACTAGCGGGGGCCTCTGGGGCCAACGTCCTGACTTTC
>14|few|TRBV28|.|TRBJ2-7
CASSSQGPNYEQYF
TGTGCCAGCAGTTCTCAGGGCCCTAACTACGAGCAGTACTTC
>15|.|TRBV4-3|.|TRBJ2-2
CASSQEIRNTGELFF
TGCGCCAGCAGCCAAGAAATAAGGAACACCGGGGAGCTGTTTTTT
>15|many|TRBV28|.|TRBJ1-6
CASSAWTGDNSPLHF
TGTGCCAGCAGTGCCTGGACGGGAGATAATTCACCCCTCCACTTT
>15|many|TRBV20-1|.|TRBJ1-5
CSATIGDHSNQPQHF
TGCAGTGCTACGATAGGGGACCATAGCAATCAGCCCCAGCATTTT
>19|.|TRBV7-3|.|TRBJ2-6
CASSPTLFGGGSGANVLTF
TGTGCCAGCAGCCCGACACTTTTTGGGGGTGGATCTGGGGCCAACGTCCTGACTTTC
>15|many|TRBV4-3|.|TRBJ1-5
CASSQDWAANQPQHF
TGCGCCAGCAGCCAAGACTGGGCGGCCAATCAGCCCCAGCATTTT
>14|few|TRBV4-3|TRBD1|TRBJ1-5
CASSEGAGGQPQHF
TGCGCCAGCAGCGAAGGAGCAGGGGGTCAGCCCCAGCATTTT
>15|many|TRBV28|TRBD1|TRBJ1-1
CACPPRTGLNTEAFF
TGTGCCTGTCCCCCAAGGACAGGGTTGAACACTGAAGCTTTCTTT
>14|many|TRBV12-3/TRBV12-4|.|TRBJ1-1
CASSPQGTNTEAFF
TGTGCCAGCAGTCCGCAGGGGACGAACACTGAAGCTTTCTTT
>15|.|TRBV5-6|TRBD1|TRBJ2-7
CASSYKRQGPYEQYF
TGTGCCAGCAGCTACAAACGACAGGGACCCTACGAGCAGTACTTC
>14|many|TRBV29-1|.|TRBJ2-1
CSVEAGPTYNEQFF
TGCAGCGTTGAGGCCGGACCGACCTACAATGAGCAGTTCTTC
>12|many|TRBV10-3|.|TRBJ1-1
CAARQAGSEAFF
TGTGCCGCCCGACAGGCAGGGTCTGAAGCTTTCTTT
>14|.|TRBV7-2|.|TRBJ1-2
CASSLSQRPYGYTF
TGTGCCAGCAGCTTATCTCAGAGGCCCTATGGCTACACCTTC
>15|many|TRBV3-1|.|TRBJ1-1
CASSLSDSGNTEAFF
TGTGCCAGCAGCCTGAGCGACTCAGGGAACACTGAAGCTTTCTTT
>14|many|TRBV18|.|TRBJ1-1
CASSPGGGHPEAFF
TGTGCCAGCTCACCGGGAGGGGGACACCCTGAAGCTTTCTTT
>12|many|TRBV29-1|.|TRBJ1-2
CSAIQGPYGYTF
TGCAGCGCTATACAGGGCCCCTATGGCTACACCTTC
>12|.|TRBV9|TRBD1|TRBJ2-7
CASSRDRAEQYF
TGTGCCAGCAGTCGGGACAGGGCCGAGCAGTACTTC
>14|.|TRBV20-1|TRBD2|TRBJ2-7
CSARDAGGSYEQYF
TGCAGTGCAAGGGATGCGGGGGGGTCGTACGAGCAGTACTTC
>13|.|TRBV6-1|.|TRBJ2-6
CASSVAGANVLTF
TGTGCCAGCAGTGTCGCTGGGGCCAACGTCCTGACTTTC
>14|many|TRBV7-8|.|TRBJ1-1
CASSLLTLRNEAFF
TGTGCCAGCAGCTTATTAACTCTCCGTAACGAAGCTTTCTTT
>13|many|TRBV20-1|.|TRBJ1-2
CSALRDFNYGYTF
TGCAGTGCCCTGAGGGACTTTAACTATGGCTACACCTTC
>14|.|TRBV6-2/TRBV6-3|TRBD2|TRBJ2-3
CASTGTREADTQYF
TGTGCCAGCACTGGGACTAGAGAGGCAGATACGCAGTATTTT
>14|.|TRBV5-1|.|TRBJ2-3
CASSSGYGTDTQYF
TGCGCCAGCAGCTCCGGTTACGGCACAGATACGCAGTATTTT
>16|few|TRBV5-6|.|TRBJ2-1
CASSLVGTPAGNEQFF
TGTGCCAGCAGCTTGGTCGGGACTCCCGCCGGCAATGAGCAGTTCTTC
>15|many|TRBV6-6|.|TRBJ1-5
CASSDNQGSNQPQHF
TGTGCCAGCAGCGATAACCAGGGAAGCAATCAGCCCCAGCATTTT
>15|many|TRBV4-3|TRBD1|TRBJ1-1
CASSHEGSGGSEAFF
TGCGCCAGCAGCCATGAAGGGTCAGGGGGCAGTGAAGCTTTCTTT
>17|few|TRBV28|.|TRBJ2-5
CASSFGRGPRLQETQYF
TGTGCCAGCAGTTTTGGTCGGGGGCCCCGTTTGCAAGAGACCCAGTACTTC
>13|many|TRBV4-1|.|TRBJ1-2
CASSRASGEGYTF
TGCGCCAGCAGCAGGGCAAGCGGGGAAGGCTACACCTTC
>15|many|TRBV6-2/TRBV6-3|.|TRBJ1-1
CASSYVGGRRTEAFF
TGTGCCAGCAGTTACGTAGGGGGGCGACGGACTGAAGCTTTCTTT
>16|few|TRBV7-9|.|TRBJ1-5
CASSPGFTDSNQPQHF
TGTGCCAGCAGCCCCGGATTTACAGATAGCAATCAGCCCCAGCATTTT
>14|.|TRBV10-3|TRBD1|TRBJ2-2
CATQGASGTGELFF
TGTGCCACTCAGGGGGCTTCTGGAACCGGGGAGCTGTTTTTT
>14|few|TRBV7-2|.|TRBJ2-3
CASSPPISTDTQYF
TGTGCCAGCAGTCCCCCGATTAGCACAGATACGCAGTATTTT
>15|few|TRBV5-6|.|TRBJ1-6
CASSYRGQRNSPLHF
TGTGCCAGCAGCTACAGAGGACAACGTAATTCACCCCTCCACTTT
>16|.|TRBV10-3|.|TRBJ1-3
CAIRGSEVFSGNTIYF
TGTGCCATCAGGGGTAGCGAAGTCTTCTCTGGAAACACCATATATTTT
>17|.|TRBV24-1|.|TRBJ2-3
CATSDSLPDRRTDTQYF
TGTGCCACCAGTGATTCCCTACCCGACAGACGCACAGATACGCAGTATTTT
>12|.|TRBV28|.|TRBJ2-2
CASRSWTGELFF
TGTGCCAGCAGGAGTTGGACCGGGGAGCTGTTTTTT
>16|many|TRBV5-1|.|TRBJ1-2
CASSSGDTSFNYGYTF
TGCGCCAGCAGCTCCGGGGACACCTCATTTAACTATGGCTACACCTTC
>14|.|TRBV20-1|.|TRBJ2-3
CSASRGLGTDTQYF
TGCAGTGCTAGTCGTGGGCTGGGGACAGATACGCAGTATTTT
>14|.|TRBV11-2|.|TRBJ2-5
CASSLDPTQETQYF
TGTGCCAGCAGCTTAGATCCTACGCAAGAGACCCAGTACTTC
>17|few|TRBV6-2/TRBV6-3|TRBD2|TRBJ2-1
CASSYSGLAGTYNEQFF
TGTGCCAGCAGTTACTCAGGGCTAGCGGGTACCTACAATGAGCAGTTCTTC
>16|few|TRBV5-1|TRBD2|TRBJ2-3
CASSSNPGLATDTQYF
TGCGCCAGCAGTTCTAATCCGGGACTAGCAACAGATACGCAGTATTTT
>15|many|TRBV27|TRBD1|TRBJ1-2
CASRYGTVANYGYTF
TGTGCCAGCAGATATGGGACAGTAGCTAACTATGGCTACACCTTC
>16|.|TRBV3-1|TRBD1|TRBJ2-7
CASSQDLGDRGHEQYF
TGTGCCAGCAGCCAAGATCTCGGGGACAGGGGCCACGAGCAGTACTTC
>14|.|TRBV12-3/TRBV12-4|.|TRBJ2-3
CASSPDLDTDTQYF
TGTGCCAGCAGCCCGGACTTAGACACAGATACGCAGTATTTT
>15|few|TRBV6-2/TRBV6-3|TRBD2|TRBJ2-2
CASTAGGPSTGELFF
TGTGCCAGCACCGCGGGGGGGCCTAGCACCGGGGAGCTGTTTTTT
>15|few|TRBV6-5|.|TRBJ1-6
CASKRGLSYNSPLHF
TGTGCCAGCAAGAGGGGTCTGTCCTATAATTCACCCCTCCACTTT
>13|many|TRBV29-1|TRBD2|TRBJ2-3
CSVQRGGTDTQYF
TGCAGCGTCCAGCGGGGGGGCACAGATACGCAGTATTTT
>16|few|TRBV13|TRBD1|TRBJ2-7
CASSSSLWDRDKRQYF
TGTGCCAGCAGCTCAAGCCTTTGGGACAGGGATAAAAGGCAGTACTTC
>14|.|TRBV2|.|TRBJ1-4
CASSEGRRNEKLFF
TGTGCCAGCAGTGAGGGGCGAAGGAATGAAAAACTGTTTTTT